This entry describes one TCR beta chain. These data originate in a study of blood T cell repertoires in COVID-19. This CDR3 is built from 17 residues. V lost 0 bases and J lost 5; bases outside the gene matches: 11. Germline V gene lookup returns CDR1 SGHDN and CDR2 FVKESK. Participants spanned ages roughly 18 to 95 years and resided in about 24 US areas. The repertoire was sequenced with immunoSEQ multiplex PCR; TCRdb's copy has only in-frame clones and lacks some. The table includes approximately 200,000 clones, about four fifths detected once. This clonotype was obtained from a man aged 40-50 years who had recovered from COVID-19. The V gene is TRBV14, the J gene TRBJ2-7; TRBD1 agrees at 9 bases. Sequenced material: PBMCs or T cells enriched from blood (not recorded which). The CDR3 coding sequence is TGTGCCAGCAGCCAAGAAATCCCCGGGACAGGGATGGACGAGCAGTACTTC. This gives the protein CASSQEIPGTGMDEQYF. The full variable domain, in which reference TRBV14 and TRBJ2-7 provide the parts outside the CDR3, is EAGVTQFPSHSVIEKGQTVTLRCDPISGHDNLYWYRRVMGKEIKFLLHFVKESKQDESGMPNNRFLAERTGGTYSTLKVQPAELEDSGVYFCASSQEIPGTGMDEQYFGPGTRLTVT.